This T cell receptor (beta chain) is from a study of blood T cells in healthy people across ages (dated by TCRdb to between 2014 and 2016). With respect to the entire study: In model experiments, template switching captured roughly one uniquely barcoded TCR beta cDNA molecule for every two T cells. To avoid experimental bias, donors of different ages were distributed randomly across sequencing lanes. For two donors (one aged 18 to 29 and one aged 80 or older), the study analyzed two additional independent replicas of 1 million unique cDNA reads from the same blood draw. Four age groups were formed from the donors: young (average about 16 years), middle-aged (roughly 38), aged (under 70) and long-lived (82). Using deep sequencing normalized with unique cDNA molecular identifiers, the study measured how TCR beta repertoire diversity changes with age.

Library creation used 5' RACE. The run used an Illumina HiSeq 2500. A second PCR of about 7 to 12 cycles was performed with a sample-barcoded 5' primer and a J-beta primer mix. Each TCR beta cDNA molecule received a unique molecular identifier from a template-switch 5' adaptor carrying 12 random nucleotides. Each sample yielded at least 2.5 million CDR3-containing paired-end reads. First-strand cDNA synthesis was performed from all RNA using the Mint cDNA synthesis kit, with priming by a TRBC-specific oligonucleotide. Following uracil-DNA glycosylase treatment, all cDNA underwent a first 18-cycle PCR with the universal primers M1SS and BC2_uni_R. The original methods were these. For normalization, 1 million high-quality reads were randomly selected from each sample, with every read carrying a distinct molecular identifier. Instead of being binned into consensus sequences, reads with shared molecular identifiers were discarded. CDR3 identification, clonotype clustering and error correction used MiTCR with a Q25 quality threshold and the strictest error-elimination algorithm. A nonparametric unseen species model with Euler transformation was used to estimate lower-bound total TCR beta diversity. TCRdb reran the public reads through fastp at Q25 and MiXCR, keeping productive beta chains. CDR3 protein sequences are deduplicated, and each keeps its most common genes and DNA. The authors' filters were not applied to this entry. This sample gives over a million distinct CDR3 sequences in total; approximately 38% of them show up just once. Roughly 7.9% of the sample comes from the top ten.

About this clonotype itself: This receptor's antigen is unknown. It has no much larger one-base neighbor in the sample; base qualities were not kept.

General conclusions and limits of the study: Bulk unsorted PBMC profiling prevented conclusive comparison of naive and antigen-experienced compartments. Total diversity estimates from one million sequenced T cells were considered lower bounds and underestimates. Because donor CMV infection status was unknown, age-related changes in expanded clonotypes were potentially confounded. Compared with the aged group, more naive CD4+ T cells, fewer expanded clones and increased TCR diversity were shown by the long-lived group, suggesting age selection. Observed TCR beta diversity correlated strongly with the percentage of naive T cells measured by flow cytometry. Observed TCR beta diversity per million T cells fell roughly linearly with age, and a significant reduction was already apparent by age around 44.

The germline V gene specifies MGHDK as CDR1 and SYGVNS as CDR2. The CDR3 goes from the cysteine to the phenylalanine over 15 residues. CDR3 DNA only is kept here, 45 bases in frame from base 1. V gives up 6 bases and J gives up 4 bases, and the segment between their germline ends measures 19 bases. Donors were approximately 42 systemically healthy Caucasian individuals from Russia aged roughly 6 to 100 years. Ten milliliters of peripheral blood were drawn from each donor into EDTA-treated Vacutainer tubes. Ficoll-Paque density-gradient centrifugation was used to isolate PBMCs, with at least 7 million per sample. Total RNA, at least 5.5 micrograms per sample, was extracted from PBMCs with Trizol reagent. The percentages of naive CD45RAhigh/CD27high T cells were determined by flow cytometry on a PBMC aliquot from every donor.

This TCR was recovered from a woman aged 18-29 years in good health. The source material was blood. The sequence is built from TRBV25-1 and TRBJ2-7, with the D gene uncertain. CDR3 protein: CASSLSGSEHYEQYF. The base sequence is TGTGCCAGCAGCCTCTCCGGGTCCGAACATTACGAGCAGTACTTC.